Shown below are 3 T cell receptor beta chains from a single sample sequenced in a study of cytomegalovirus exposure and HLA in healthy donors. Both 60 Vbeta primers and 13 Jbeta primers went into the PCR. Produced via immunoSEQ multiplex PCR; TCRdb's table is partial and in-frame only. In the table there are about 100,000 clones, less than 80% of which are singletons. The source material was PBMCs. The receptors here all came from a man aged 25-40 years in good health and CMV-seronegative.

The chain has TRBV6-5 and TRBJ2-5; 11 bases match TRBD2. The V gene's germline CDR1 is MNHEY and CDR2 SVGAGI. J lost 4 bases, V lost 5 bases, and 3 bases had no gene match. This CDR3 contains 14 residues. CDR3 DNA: TGTGCCAGCAGTCTAGCGGGAGGCGCAGAGACCCAGTACTTC. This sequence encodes CASSLAGGAETQYF.

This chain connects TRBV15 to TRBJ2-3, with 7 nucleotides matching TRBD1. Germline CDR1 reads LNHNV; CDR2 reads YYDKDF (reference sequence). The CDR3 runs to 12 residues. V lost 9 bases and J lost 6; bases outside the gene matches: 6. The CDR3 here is CATTQGDDTQYF. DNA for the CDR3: TGTGCCACTACCCAGGGGGATGATACGCAGTATTTT.

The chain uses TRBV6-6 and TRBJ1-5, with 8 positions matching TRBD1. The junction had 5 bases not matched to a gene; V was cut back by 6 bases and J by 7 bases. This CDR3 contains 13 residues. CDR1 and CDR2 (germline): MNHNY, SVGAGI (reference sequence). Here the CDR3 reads CASSLTGDQPQHF. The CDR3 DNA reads TGTGCCAGCAGCCTGACAGGGGACCAGCCCCAGCATTTT.